This passage covers 5 T cell receptor beta chains from one sample sequenced in a study of response to subunit inactivated influenza vaccine. TCRdb independently ran MiXCR on the RT-PCR reads; one entry per CDR3 protein. The data show roughly 460,000 distinct CDR3 sequences, 9.5% to 13% seen once. This specimen was PBMCs from blood, taken 45 days after vaccination. Source of these receptors: a man aged 50 or older who received an inactivated influenza vaccine.

This clonotype was counted at least ten times. The chain links TRBV10-3 to TRBJ1-6; D ambiguous. Germline V gives CDR1 ENHRY, CDR2 SYGVKD. The CDR3 is 13 amino acids. V was pared by 7 bases and J by 4 bases, with 8 bases between. CDR3: CAITTDYNSPLHF. The DNA for the CDR3 is TGTGCCATCACGACCGATTATAATTCACCCCTCCACTTT.

This sequence joins TRBV5-6 and TRBJ2-7; D gene uncertain. Trimming pared 1 base from V and 4 bases from J, leaving 18 bases between. The CDR3 contains 16 residues. Germline loops: CDR1 SGHDT, CDR2 YYEEEE. The CDR3 sequence: CASSLWRRQASYEQYF. CDR3 sequence (DNA): TGTGCCAGCAGCTTGTGGCGGAGACAAGCTTCATACGAGCAGTACTTC.

The chain recombines TRBV12-2 with TRBJ2-3. TRBV12-2 is given as a pseudogene. The CDR3 runs to 16 residues. DNA for the CDR3: TGTGCAAGTCGCTGGGGGACAACGACTAGCACAGATACGCAGTATTTT. The encoded protein is CASRWGTTTSTDTQYF.

The V gene is TRBV29-1, the J gene TRBJ2-5; TRBD1 might be the D (6 bases). There are 13 residues in the CDR3. Trimming took off 7 bases at V and 0 bases at J, with 12 bases between the two ends. Per germline, CDR1 SQVTM and CDR2 ANQGSEA. CDR3 loop: CSASGQYQETQYF. CDR3 DNA: TGCAGCGCCTCTGGACAGTACCAAGAGACCCAGTACTTC. Drawing the rest from reference TRBV29-1 and TRBJ2-5, the complete variable domain is SAVISQKPSRDICQRGTSLTIQCQVDSQVTMMFWYRQQPGQSLTLIATANQGSEATYESGFVIDKFPISRPNLTFSTLTVSNMSPEDSSIYLCSASGQYQETQYFGPGTRLLVL.

The chain is built from TRBV28 and TRBJ2-5; 7 bases map to TRBD2. The germline V gene has CDR1 MDHEN and CDR2 SYDVKM. V shed 7 bases, J shed 2 bases, and the junction held 10 bases outside the gene matches. CDR3 size: 15 residues. CDR3 sequence: CASITTSRVQETQYF. DNA for the CDR3: TGTGCCAGCATTACGACTAGCCGGGTGCAAGAGACCCAGTACTTC.